This T cell receptor (beta chain) was sequenced during a study of T-cell reconstitution after alpha-beta-depleted transplantation in children. Overall study findings and caveats: T-cell counts and diversity at one year post-transplant came mainly from newly produced T cells.

The CDR3 contains 12 residues. Trimming removed 7 bases from V and 6 bases from J; junction bases left unmatched: 9. Germline values: CDR1 SQVTM, CDR2 ANQGSEA. The sample holds a few counts of this clonotype. Its specificity is unknown. The TCRbeta library was prepared with unique molecular identifiers. TCRdb re-called the PCR reads through MiXCR, storing one row per CDR3 protein. The sample includes about 250,000 distinct CDR3 sequences, roughly 25% of them seen just once. The sample consisted of PBMCs, mostly from graft donor cells, taken 360 days after TCRalphabeta/CD19-depleted stem cell transplant. V is TRBV29-1 and J is TRBJ2-7; 7 bases fit TRBD1. The origin of this receptor is a female patient between 2 and 15 years old who had a stem cell transplant for congenital amegakaryocytic thrombocytopenia, so the T cells may come from the graft donor. CDR3 loop: CSAHEGGGEQYF. DNA of the CDR3: TGCAGCGCCCATGAAGGGGGCGGCGAGCAGTACTTC.